This is a list of T cell receptor beta chains from one sample in a study of glioma-infiltrating T cells after dendritic cell vaccination. Profiling relied on immunoSEQ multiplex PCR, and the TCRdb table lists in-frame clones only, not all of them. The sample has roughly 87,000 clones; about four fifths are singletons. This sample comprised blood, obtained after dendritic cell vaccination. The receptors stem from a human donor with glioblastoma. Each CDR3 is given with its conserved first and last residue.

CDR3 protein | V gene
CASNPPGTYNEQFF | TRBV28
CASSLDRDISDTQYF | TRBV7-9
CASSPGQGNYGYTF | TRBV6-6
CASSHQTEVNTGELFF | TRBV4-1
CASSQDSPASNQPQHF | TRBV5-4
CASSSRGTSGATDTQYF | TRBV7-2
CASSLDGGGDAGGQPQHF | TRBV11-2
CASSPYYEQYF | TRBV5-6
CASSPASQGNTEAFF | TRBV18
CASSYSSGQLYGYTF | TRBV6-6
CASSHRGPYEQYF | TRBV6-1
CASSIGGDFEKLFF | TRBV19
CASSVQTQRDSPLHF | TRBV2
CASRETELNSPLHF | TRBV27
CACAEGNTEAFF | TRBV6-6
CASSLSGVGNTIYF | TRBV7-2
CASSSGHLNTEAFF | TRBV5-6
CASSLPREGHEAFF | TRBV19
CASSLAGDRVGGYTF | TRBV7-8
CASSEGQHYGYTF | TRBV6-1
CATRPSAGVRGSYNEQFF | TRBV5-1
CASTRGGILNYGYTF | TRBV5-8
CASSSLAGGGDTQYF | TRBV4-2
CASSVGTGGASITGELFF | TRBV5-4
CASSTPGTGQNTEAFF | TRBV5-1
CASSQAMETGYAFF | TRBV4-1
CASSLGLRQGGLAFF | TRBV7-2
CASSAIAESEAFF | TRBV6-5
CASSLGRTSYEQYF | TRBV27
CASSVLGADEQFF | TRBV9
CASSQAVNTEAFF | TRBV4-1
CASSLSQNTEAFF | TRBV5-4
CASSYKSQGFTEAFF | TRBV6-6
CASSPRGMDSPLHF | TRBV5-1
CASSPGKGEQYF | TRBV5-1
CAWSVHYRAAGTKNIQYF | TRBV30
CSVETANTEAFF | TRBV29-1
CASGGQDIIQYF | TRBV19
CASEVSGNTIYF | TRBV6-1
CASSLDRVVNYGYTF | TRBV5-8
CASSDRGSSSYEQYF | TRBV2
CASSVLAGTYNEQFF | TRBV9
CASSQGGSPLHF | TRBV27
CASSPQTSTGGQPQHF | TRBV18
CASSTTQGAETQYF | TRBV5-1
CATSRGSGTGAIYEQYF | TRBV15
CAIDSRSSYEQYF | TRBV2
CAISDHGTGGYEQYF | TRBV10-3
CASSLTGGPETEAFF | TRBV6-5
CASTYRGQNQPQHF | TRBV19
CASSLQGMNTEAFF | TRBV7-9